The present T cell receptor beta chain was sequenced within a study of shared clonotypes between healthy human individuals. Study results and caveats: Memory subsets generally showed smaller estimated richness than naive subsets did. Unshared clonotypes carried lower generation probabilities than those common to all four donors. A limitation of the genetic and exposure-history diversity represented arose from few donors.

Germline V gives CDR1 SGDLS, CDR2 YYNGEE. V shed 4 bases and J 8 bases; nucleotides not matched to a gene: 10. The CDR3 covers 15 residues. The sample holds one count of this clone. The target antigen is unknown. From CD4+ cells came CD45RA+ naive and CD45RA-negative memory subsets. Profiled with immunoSEQ multiplex PCR; TCRdb holds only in-frame clones, not every one. The table records fewer than 1.8 million clones, about 98.5% of them present only once. This receptor was obtained from a young man in good health. The sequenced sample consisted of naive CD4+ T cells sorted from blood. As for subset: CD45RA+ positively selected. This chain joins TRBV9 and TRBJ1-4; 8 positions agree with TRBD1. This chain's CDR3 is CASSSRQGQGEKLFF. The CDR3 nucleotides read TGTGCCAGCAGCTCTCGACAGGGGCAGGGGGAAAAACTGTTTTTT.